Sequencing of this T cell receptor (beta chain) was carried out in a study of cytomegalovirus exposure and HLA in healthy donors. Trimming removed 6 bases from V and 7 bases from J, with 4 bases in between. The CDR3 runs to 10 residues. Germline loops: CDR1 MNHEY, CDR2 SMNVEV (reference sequence). Study findings and constraints: Certain sequence variants were highly shared and formed a cluster, and this cluster was likely a sequencing artifact.

Amplification used 60 Vbeta primers and 13 Jbeta primers. Authors' data handling: In a later analysis, around 11 million of 65 million to 80 million unique beta chains occurred in at least two donors. Assay: immunoSEQ multiplex PCR; the TCRdb copy retains only in-frame clones and omits some. Clone size and V and J calls were adopted from that table, with D and trimming inferred from the DNA. The data contain about 200,000 clones, over 75% of them seen just once; the ten biggest clones take up around 0.1%. Regarding this clone: The antigen is undetermined.

This TCR was sampled from a boy aged 2 to 9 in good health and CMV-seronegative. Sequencing used PBMCs. The chain carries TRBV27 and TRBJ1-5; D unclear. The CDR3 nucleotides are TGTGCCAGCAGAGCCCAGCCCCAGCATTTT. Its translation is CASRAQPQHF.